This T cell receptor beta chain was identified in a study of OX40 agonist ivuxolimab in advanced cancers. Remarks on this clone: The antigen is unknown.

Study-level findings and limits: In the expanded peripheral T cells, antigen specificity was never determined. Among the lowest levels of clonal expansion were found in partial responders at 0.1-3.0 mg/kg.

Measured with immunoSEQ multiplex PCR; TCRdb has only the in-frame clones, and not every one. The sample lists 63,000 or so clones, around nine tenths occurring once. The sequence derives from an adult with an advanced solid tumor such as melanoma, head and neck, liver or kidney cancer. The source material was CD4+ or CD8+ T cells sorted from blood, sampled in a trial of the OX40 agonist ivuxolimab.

The CDR3 sequence: CASSPRETQYF. Here the CDR3 DNA reads TGTGCCAGCAGCCCTCGGGAGACCCAGTACTTC. V gene TRBV11-2 combines with J gene TRBJ2-5, with D hard to call. The length of the CDR3 is 11 residues. V lost 5 bases to trimming and J lost 5 bases, with 6 bases between them. Germline CDR1 reads SGHAT; CDR2 reads FQNNGV.